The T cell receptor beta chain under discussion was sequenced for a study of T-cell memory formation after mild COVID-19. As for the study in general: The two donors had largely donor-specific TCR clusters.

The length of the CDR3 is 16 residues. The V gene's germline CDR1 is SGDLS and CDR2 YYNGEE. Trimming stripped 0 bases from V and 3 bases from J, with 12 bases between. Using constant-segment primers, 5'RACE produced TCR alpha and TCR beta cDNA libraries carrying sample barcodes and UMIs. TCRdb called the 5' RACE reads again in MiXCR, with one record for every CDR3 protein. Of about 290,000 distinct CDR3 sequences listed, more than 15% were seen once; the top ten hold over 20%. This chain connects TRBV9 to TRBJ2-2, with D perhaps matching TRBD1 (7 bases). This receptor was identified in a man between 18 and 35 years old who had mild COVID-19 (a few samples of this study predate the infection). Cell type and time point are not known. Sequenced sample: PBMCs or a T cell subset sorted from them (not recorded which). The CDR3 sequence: CASSVVAGGHTGELFF. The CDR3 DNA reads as TGTGCCAGCAGCGTAGTGGCAGGGGGGCACACCGGGGAGCTGTTTTTT. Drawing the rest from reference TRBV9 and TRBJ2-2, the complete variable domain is DSGVTQTPKHLITATGQRVTLRCSPRSGDLSVYWYQQSLDQGLQFLIQYYNGEERAKGNILERFSAQQFPDLHSELNLSSLELGDSALYFCASSVVAGGHTGELFFGEGSRLTVL.